The 9 T cell receptor beta chains presented below share a single source sample, sequenced in a study of blood T cell repertoires in COVID-19. The table came from immunoSEQ multiplex PCR; TCRdb's copy has only in-frame clones and leaves some out. The data hold about 140,000 clones, with about 91% observed a single time. Input material: peripheral blood. Receptor source: a human donor in a cohort sampled during active COVID-19.

A single count supports this clone. This CDR3 is CASSPDRGLDTQYF. CDR3 sequence (DNA): TGTGCCAGCAGTCCTGACAGGGGGCTGGATACGCAGTATTTT. J is TRBJ2-3 and V is TRBV2; 10 nucleotides align to TRBD1. Germline loops: CDR1 SNHLY, CDR2 FYNNEI. V lost 5 bases, J lost 6 bases, and 5 bases stayed unmatched. The CDR3 extends over 14 amino acids.

The J gene is TRBJ2-3, the V gene TRBV7-9, with 7 bases identical to TRBD2. Germline CDR1 SEHNR, CDR2 FQNEAQ (reference sequence). V lost 5 bases to trimming and J lost 5 bases; unmatched junction nucleotides: 7. This CDR3 has 14 amino acids. CDR3 residues: CASSPERGRDTQYF. The CDR3 DNA reads as TGTGCCAGCAGCCCAGAGCGGGGAAGAGATACGCAGTATTTT.

DNA for the CDR3: TGTGCCAGCAGCGTCGGGTTGGCCTGGGTTCGTGGGGCCAACGTCCTGACTTTC. Translation gives CASSVGLAWVRGANVLTF. The rearrangement links TRBV9 to TRBJ2-6; no reliable D call. The V and J ends lost 2 bases and 3 bases respectively, with 18 bases between them. Germline V gene data show CDR1 as SGDLS and CDR2 as YYNGEE. CDR3 length equals 18 residues.

The rearrangement joins TRBV10-3 to TRBJ2-7, with D possibly being TRBD1 or TRBD2 (6 bases each). Between the trimmed V and J ends, which lost 4 bases and 7 bases, there was a span of 14 bases. The CDR3 is 13 residues long. CDR1 is ENHRY, CDR2 SYGVKD, per germline. The CDR3 DNA sequence: TGTGCCATCAGTGTGTCAGGGGAGGATGAGCAGTACTTC. It specifies CAISVSGEDEQYF.

This clone showed up just once. The chain employs TRBV11-2 and TRBJ1-2; D possibly corresponds to TRBD1 (5 bases). With 3 bases removed from V and 0 bases from J, the gap between germline ends came to 20 bases. The CDR3 covers 18 residues. In germline, CDR1 is SGHAT, CDR2 FQNNGV. CDR3 in DNA: TGTGCCAGCAGCTTCACCCCTCGGGCAGGGCTCGCTAACTATGGCTACACCTTC. This sequence encodes CASSFTPRAGLANYGYTF.

This sequence joins TRBV9 and TRBJ2-1; 9 nucleotides align to TRBD2. This CDR3 is built from 16 residues. The germline CDR1 and CDR2 sequences are SGDLS and YYNGEE. V lost 0 bases and J lost 3; bases outside the gene matches: 4. The CDR3 coding sequence is TGTGCCAGCAGCGTAGCTCCAGCGGGGGGCTACAATGAGCAGTTCTTC. Residues: CASSVAPAGGYNEQFF.

The chain uses TRBV5-5 and TRBJ2-1, with 15 bases aligning to TRBD2. With 0 bases clipped from V and 7 bases from J, the junction kept 8 bases outside the gene matches. Germline CDR1 and CDR2: SGHKS and YYEKEE (reference sequence). This CDR3 has 18 amino acids. In nucleotides, the CDR3 is TGTGCCAGCAGCTTGGTCCCGGGACTAGCGGGGGGTGGGAATGAGCAGTTCTTC. This gives the protein CASSLVPGLAGGGNEQFF.

This chain connects TRBV7-9 to TRBJ2-5; TRBD2 aligns across 8 bases. The CDR3 is made up of 15 amino acids. Losses at the gene ends were 2 bases for V and 1 base for J; bases not matched to a gene: 3. The germline CDR1 and CDR2 sequences are SEHNR and FQNEAQ (reference sequence). The CDR3 is CASSLLAGSQETQYF. CDR3 in DNA: TGTGCCAGCAGCTTACTAGCGGGCTCCCAAGAGACCCAGTACTTC.

The chain combines TRBV7-9 with TRBJ2-5, with TRBD1 identical over 10 bases. Germline V CDR1 and CDR2: SEHNR, FQNEAQ (reference sequence). The junction had 3 bases not matched to a gene; V was cut back by 3 bases and J by 5 bases. This CDR3 spans 14 amino acids. The CDR3 loop reads CASSLTGGGETQYF. The CDR3 region has the DNA TGTGCCAGCAGCTTGACAGGGGGCGGGGAGACCCAGTACTTC.